The rows below give T cell receptor beta chains drawn from one sample of a study of blood T cell repertoires in COVID-19. Sequenced by immunoSEQ multiplex PCR; TCRdb stores in-frame clones only, minus some. The sample lists about 270,000 clones; around 82% were seen once. Source material: peripheral blood. These receptors all stem from a man older than 75 with acute or convalescent COVID-19. Both conserved end residues are part of each CDR3. D genes are given only for firm matches. The size of a clone is reported for some rows only, either as once, few or many, or as a class for expanded clones.

CASSPLLSSTETQYF,TGCGCCAGCAGCCCCCTCCTGAGTTCAACTGAGACCCAGTACTTC,.,TRBV5-1,few,TRBJ2-5
CASNAGGLGNQPQHF,TGTGCCAGCAACGCGGGGGGATTAGGCAATCAGCCCCAGCATTTT,.,TRBV28,.,TRBJ1-5
CASSTRQGTAEAFF,TGTGCCAGTAGTACTAGACAGGGGACCGCTGAAGCTTTCTTT,TRBD1,TRBV19,.,TRBJ1-1
CASSVGLAGGLYNEQFF,TGTGCCAGCAGCGTAGGACTAGCGGGGGGTCTTTACAATGAGCAGTTCTTC,TRBD2,TRBV9,.,TRBJ2-1
CASSVAGGANEQFF,TGTGCCAGCTCAGTAGCGGGAGGGGCCAATGAGCAGTTCTTC,TRBD2,TRBV6-5,.,TRBJ2-1
CASRRGARERSPLHF,TGTGCCAGCAGGCGGGGAGCCAGGGAGAGGTCACCCCTCCACTTT,.,TRBV28,once,TRBJ1-6
CASSQGAYNSPLHF,TGTGCCAGCAGTCAGGGGGCCTATAATTCACCCCTCCACTTT,TRBD1,TRBV3-1/TRBV3-2,.,TRBJ1-6
CASSVDGWGVENEQFF,TGTGCCAGCAGCGTAGACGGGTGGGGGGTAGAGAATGAGCAGTTCTTC,.,TRBV9,once,TRBJ2-1
CASRVDSYNEQFF,TGTGCCAGCAGAGTCGACAGTTACAATGAGCAGTTCTTC,.,TRBV2,.,TRBJ2-1
CASSLGTFYEQYF,TGTGCCAGCAGCTTAGGGACATTCTACGAGCAGTACTTC,.,TRBV7-9,.,TRBJ2-7